This record looks at one TCR beta chain sequence and its context. This clonotype came up many times. Its antigen target is currently unknown. No clone much larger than this one lies a single base away; base qualities are absent. The data originate from a study of T cells after yellow fever vaccination (dated by TCRdb to between 2017 and 2020). Broadly, across the study: The SMART-Seq v4 Ultra Low Input RNA kit was used to prepare libraries from fractions with low cell numbers. Bulk TCR alpha and beta repertoires were sequenced longitudinally to track T-cell clones before and after primary and booster YFV17D yellow fever vaccination. Two healthy male donors, one aged 18 to 30 and one aged 30 to 40 years, were included in the cohort. Blood was collected at multiple timepoints before and after primary and secondary immunization, and bulk PBMC replicates and cell subsets were isolated.

Beyond this particular receptor, the publication reports: A small fraction of clonotypes showed up in both the CD4 and CD8 compartments, probably as a result of convergent recombination. The secondary T-cell response was found to be weaker but faster than the primary response, with a peak reached on day 5 rather than on day 15. After the booster, most clones that had expanded after primary vaccination were detected again (roughly 95% of CD4 and around nine tenths of CD8), suggesting broad maintenance of memory. The study included only a couple of donors, which limits how far the findings can be generalized. Computational filtering was required because FACS-sorted repertoires could contain abundant contaminating clonotypes from the bulk population.

The CDR3 starts with the cysteine, ends with the phenylalanine, and has 14 residues. Just CDR3 DNA is preserved here, 42 bases in frame from base 1. The V and J ends are trimmed by 5 bases and 2 bases, leaving 12 bases between them. The germline V gene (reference sequence) provides CDR1 LGHDT and CDR2 YNNKEL. This specimen's treatment or condition label, interpreted: live attenuated yellow fever vaccine strain. PBMCs were isolated from peripheral blood using a standard Ficoll-Paque protocol. Dynabeads CD4 and CD8 positive selection kits were used to isolate the CD4 and CD8 T-cell fractions. RNA was extracted with TriZol from bulk PBMCs, CD4 and CD8 fractions, and dextramer-positive and dextramer-negative fractions. The instrument given in TCRdb is Illumina NovaSeq 6000. TCR cDNA was synthesized by 5'RACE template switching, through which a universal primer site and unique molecular identifiers were introduced. cDNA synthesis was primed from both the TCR alpha and TCR beta constant segments. Library amplification involved two PCR steps, and the second step added sample barcodes and sequencing adapters. Sequencing of the libraries was done on either Illumina HiSeq 2500 (2x100 bp) or NovaSeq (2x150 bp). The authors processed their data as follows. MIGEC was used to demultiplex reads and collapse the reads into UMI consensus sequences, and MiXCR was used for V(D)J alignment. Clonotypes responding to the vaccine were identified with edgeR on replicate PBMC samples, with the criteria of FDR below 0.01 and a log2 fold change above 5 up to day 15. Bulk clonotypes were assigned CD4 or CD8 identity according to which sequenced CD4 or CD8 repertoire held them at higher abundance. TCRdb applied fastp at Q25 and MiXCR to the public reads, then kept only in-frame beta chains. Every CDR3 protein is listed once, alongside the most common genes and DNA of its rows. TCRdb, not the original authors, processed these V and J calls. The sample table shows 250,000 to 300,000 distinct CDR3 sequences, and 8.5% to 10% are seen once. The ten largest clones represent around 3.4% of the sample.

The chain links TRBV3-1 with TRBJ2-5, with the D gene tentatively TRBD1 or TRBD2, based on 5 matching bases in each. Here the sequenced sample was CD4+ T cells sorted from PBMCs, taken 5 days after the yellow fever booster vaccination. This receptor was obtained from a young man who received the YFV17D yellow fever vaccine. The encoded CDR3 is CASSAGTHQETQYF. The bases are TGTGCCAGCAGCGCCGGGACGCATCAAGAGACCCAGTACTTC.